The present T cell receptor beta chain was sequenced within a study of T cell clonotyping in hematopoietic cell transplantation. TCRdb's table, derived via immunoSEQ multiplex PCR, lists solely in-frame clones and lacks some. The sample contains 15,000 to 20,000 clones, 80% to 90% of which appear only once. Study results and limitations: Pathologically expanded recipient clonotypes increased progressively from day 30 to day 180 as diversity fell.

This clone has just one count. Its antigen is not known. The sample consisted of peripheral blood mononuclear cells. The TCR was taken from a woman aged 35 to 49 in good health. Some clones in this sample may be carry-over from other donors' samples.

In DNA, the CDR3 is TGTGCCAGCAGCTTAATTCTAAGTAATAGGGACACCGGGGAGCTGTTTTTT. Protein sequence: CASSLILSNRDTGELFF. J is TRBJ2-2 and V is TRBV11-3; D gene uncertain. The CDR3 consists of 17 residues. Trimming took off 2 bases at V and 3 bases at J, with 16 bases between the two ends. Germline loops: CDR1 SGHNT, CDR2 YENEEA. The whole variable domain, remainder taken from reference TRBV11-3 and TRBJ2-2, is EAGVVQSPRYKIIEKKQPVAFWCNPISGHNTLYWYLQNLGQGPELLIRYENEEAVDDSQLPKDRFSAERLKGVDSTLKIQPAELGDSAVYLCASSLILSNRDTGELFFGEGSRLTVL.